The 21 T cell receptor beta chains reported below all come from one sample, sequenced in a study of CD8+ T cells in alopecia areata. The treatment here: oral pan-JAK inhibitor, 5-10 mg twice daily. Following RNA extraction, reverse transcription yielded cDNA that acted as the sequencing template. This table comes from immunoSEQ multiplex PCR, and its TCRdb copy is limited to in-frame clones, with some not included. Of about 220,000 clones in the sample, under 75% were seen once. Material: CD4+ T cells sorted from blood, obtained at week 4, from a patient treated with tofacitinib. The receptors were sampled from a human donor with alopecia areata.

The chain is built from TRBV29-1 and TRBJ1-1; maybe TRBD1 (6 bases). CDR3 length: 13 amino acids. Germline V gives CDR1 SQVTM, CDR2 ANQGSEA. V was trimmed by 7 bases and J by 5 bases, leaving 17 bases between them. This CDR3 reads CSAPGTTSTEAFF. CDR3 bases: TGCAGCGCCCCCGGGACAACCTCGACTGAAGCTTTCTTT.

This clone was seen many times. The chain is built from TRBV21-1 and TRBJ1-1. TRBV21-1 is tagged as a pseudogene. The CDR3 spans 11 residues. The CDR3, as DNA: TGTGCCAGCAGGTCTTACACTGAAGCTTTCTTT. Translating gives CASRSYTEAFF.

This clone was counted ten times or more. The J gene is TRBJ2-1, the V gene TRBV5-8; possible D gene TRBD1, 6 bases. Germline V gene data show CDR1 as SGHTS and CDR2 as YDEGEE. CDR3 size: 16 residues. V lost 0 bases, J lost 4 bases, and 14 bases lay in between. Here the CDR3 DNA reads TGTGCCAGCAGCTTGGGGGCACAGGGTTTTTACAATGAGCAGTTCTTC. This encodes CASSLGAQGFYNEQFF.

CDR3 nucleotides: TGTGCCAGCAGCTTCGCCGGGACGGAAGCTTTCTTT. It yields the protein CASSFAGTEAFF. The genes are TRBV7-2 and TRBJ1-1, with D perhaps matching TRBD1 (5 bases). CDR3 length: 12 amino acids. The V gene lost 3 bases and the J gene lost 8 bases, with 10 bases spanning the gap. The V gene's germline CDR1 is SGHTA and CDR2 FQGNSA.

This clone was seen a few times. The chain links TRBV9 to TRBJ1-2; no clear D gene. The CDR3 is made up of 11 amino acids. The V end lost 4 bases, the J end lost 7 bases, and 8 bases lay between the germline ends. Germline V gives CDR1 SGDLS, CDR2 YYNGEE. The CDR3 DNA is TGTGCCAGCAGCAAGGGCGCTGGCTACACCTTC. Amino acids: CASSKGAGYTF.

This clone is medium-sized within its sample. The V gene is TRBV6-6, the J gene TRBJ2-7, with D maybe TRBD2 (6 bases). The V end lost 7 bases, the J end lost 0 bases, and 13 bases lay between the germline ends. The CDR3 totals 14 residues. Looked up from germline, CDR1 is MNHNY and CDR2 is SVGAGI (reference sequence). This CDR3 is CASNTAGSSYEQYF. The CDR3 DNA is TGTGCCAGCAACACGGCGGGGAGCTCCTACGAGCAGTACTTC.

This rearrangement joins TRBV10-3 to TRBJ1-2; no definite D call. Trimming shortened V by 3 bases and J by 2 bases, and 13 bases separated the two germline ends. CDR1 is ENHRY, CDR2 SYGVKD, per germline. There are 15 residues in the CDR3. The CDR3 region is CAISDITRGNYGYTF. CDR3 nucleotide sequence: TGTGCCATCAGTGACATAACCCGGGGAAACTATGGCTACACCTTC.

The chain combines TRBV27 with TRBJ2-6; D is ambiguous. The CDR3 is 13 residues long. V was shortened by 3 bases and J by 5 bases, with 5 bases between the two germline ends. CDR1 is MNHEY, CDR2 SMNVEV, per germline (reference sequence). The CDR3 nucleotides are TGTGCCAGCAGTTTTCGTAGGGCCAACGTCCTGACTTTC. Its protein is CASSFRRANVLTF.

V gene TRBV27 combines with J gene TRBJ1-2, with D possibly TRBD1 on 6 matching bases. Germline V gene data show CDR1 as MNHEY and CDR2 as SMNVEV (reference sequence). Trimming took 6 bases from V and 4 from J, leaving 18 bases between them. CDR3 length equals 15 residues. CDR3 amino acids: CASSITGTRIYGYTF. CDR3 nucleotides: TGTGCCAGCAGCATCACCGGGACACGAATCTATGGCTACACCTTC.

This chain joins TRBV5-1 and TRBJ2-3, with 8 bases identical to TRBD1. CDR3 length: 18 amino acids. J lost 0 bases, V lost 1 base, and 10 bases had no gene match. CDR1 is SGHRS and CDR2 is YFSETQ in the germline V gene. CDR3 protein: CASSLIVQGTGSTDTQYF. CDR3 in DNA: TGCGCCAGCAGCTTGATAGTCCAAGGGACAGGCAGCACAGATACGCAGTATTTT.

The CDR3 loop reads CASSEEETQYF. The CDR3 bases are TGCGCCAGCAGTGAGGAAGAGACCCAGTACTTC. This sequence joins TRBV10-2 and TRBJ2-5; D gene unclear. Germline V gene lookup returns CDR1 WSHSY and CDR2 SAAADI. The CDR3 totals 11 residues. V gave up 2 bases and J gave up 3 bases, with 1 base separating them.

This chain uses TRBV7-6 with TRBJ2-3; D is ambiguous. The germline V gene has CDR1 SGHVS and CDR2 FNYEAQ. CDR3 length equals 14 residues. The V and J ends lost 1 base and 4 bases respectively, with 9 bases between them. CDR3 amino acids: CASSLDLKADTQYF. The DNA of the CDR3 is TGTGCCAGCAGCTTAGACCTAAAGGCAGATACGCAGTATTTT.

V is TRBV5-1 and J is TRBJ2-7, with D possibly being TRBD2 (6 bases). This CDR3 is built from 14 residues. CDR1 is SGHRS, CDR2 YFSETQ, per germline. The ends were cut back, 3 bases at V and 7 bases at J, with 17 bases in the middle. The CDR3 sequence: CASSYYSGQGEQYF. The CDR3 DNA reads TGCGCCAGCAGCTACTATAGCGGACAAGGGGAGCAGTACTTC.

The rearrangement joins TRBV29-1 to TRBJ2-5; no definite D call. Germline V gene data show CDR1 as SQVTM and CDR2 as ANQGSEA. This CDR3 contains 12 residues. V was pared by 4 bases and J by 2 bases, with 8 bases between. The CDR3 spells CSVAADQETQYF. For the CDR3, the DNA is TGCAGCGTTGCGGCGGATCAAGAGACCCAGTACTTC.

This CDR3 is CATSPTSGGYNEQFF. The CDR3 DNA is TGTGCCACCAGTCCTACTAGCGGGGGATACAATGAGCAGTTCTTC. This chain joins TRBV15 and TRBJ2-1, with 11 bases matching TRBD2. Germline CDR1 LNHNV, CDR2 YYDKDF (reference sequence). The CDR3 runs 15 residues. The ends lost 6 bases at V and 4 bases at J; junction bases unmatched: 5.

In its sample, this clone was seen a few times. The chain is built from TRBV2 and TRBJ1-1, with unresolved D. This CDR3 spans 12 amino acids. Trimming pared 7 bases from V and 4 bases from J, leaving 10 bases between. Germline assignment: CDR1 SNHLY and CDR2 FYNNEI. The CDR3 nucleotides read TGTGCCAGCAAGGGTATGGCCACTGAAGCTTTCTTT. It translates to CASKGMATEAFF.

This clone was picked up one time. The V call is TRBV7-2, the J call TRBJ1-6; D may be TRBD1 (6 bases). The CDR3 has 15 residues. Trimming shortened V by 4 bases and J by 9 bases, and 16 bases separated the two germline ends. CDR1 and CDR2 from the germline V gene are SGHTA and FQGNSA. CDR3 in DNA: TGTGCCAGCAGCTACACAGGGACGTCGGCTTCACCCCTCCACTTT. Translation: CASSYTGTSASPLHF.

This CDR3 reads CASRVDTEAFF. CDR3 bases: TGCGCCAGCAGGGTGGACACTGAAGCTTTCTTT. This chain joins TRBV5-1 and TRBJ1-1, with D unresolved. This CDR3 contains 11 residues. Trimming removed 5 bases at V and 3 bases at J, with 5 bases between. Germline V gives CDR1 SGHRS, CDR2 YFSETQ.

CDR3 in DNA: TGCGCCAGCAGCTTGACCAGGCCCCCGGGCGAGCAGTACTTC. Amino acids: CASSLTRPPGEQYF. The chain has TRBV5-1 and TRBJ2-5, with D uncertain. The last part of the DNA fits TRBJ2-7 better; the J call may be wrong. The CDR3 contains 14 residues. Germline CDR1 SGHRS, CDR2 YFSETQ.

The chain couples TRBV29-1 to TRBJ2-1; D ambiguous. CDR3 length equals 12 residues. Looked up from germline, CDR1 is SQVTM and CDR2 is ANQGSEA. V was clipped by 4 bases and J by 8 bases, with 12 bases between them. Here the CDR3 reads CSVVRPPDEQFF. CDR3 coding DNA: TGCAGCGTTGTCAGGCCGCCCGATGAGCAGTTCTTC.

This chain joins TRBV30 and TRBJ1-6, with D possibly being TRBD1 (6 bases). The CDR3 runs 14 residues. Germline V lookup: CDR1 GTSNPN, CDR2 SVGIG (reference sequence). Trimming pared 4 bases from V and 7 bases from J, leaving 14 bases between. The CDR3: CAWKSGDWNSPLHF. CDR3 nucleotide sequence: TGTGCCTGGAAGTCAGGGGATTGGAATTCACCCCTCCACTTT.